These 32 T cell receptor beta chains came from one sample sequenced in a study of blood T cell repertoires in COVID-19. Assay used: immunoSEQ multiplex PCR; TCRdb lists only in-frame clones, some missing. The sample yields about 330,000 clones, around four fifths seen once. Sequenced material: peripheral blood. The source is a woman in her 50s with acute or convalescent COVID-19.

The J gene is TRBJ2-1, the V gene TRBV18; 11 nucleotides agree with TRBD1. The trim removed 6 bases at V and 7 bases at J, leaving 11 bases unmatched. Germline CDR1 is KGHSH and CDR2 is LQKENI. CDR3 length: 16 residues. The CDR3 coding sequence is TGTGCCAGCTCTGGCGGACAGGGGGCACTGGGGAATGAGCAGTTCTTC. This sequence encodes CASSGGQGALGNEQFF.

This sequence joins TRBV4-1 and TRBJ1-2; 8 positions match TRBD1. CDR3 size: 16 residues. Germline-derived CDR1 and CDR2 are MGHRA and YSYEKL. V shed 1 base, J shed 1 base, and the junction held 5 bases outside the gene matches. CDR3 bases: TGCGCCAGCAGCCAAGTCACGACAGGGGTTAACTATGGCTACACCTTC. It specifies CASSQVTTGVNYGYTF.

The chain recombines TRBV7-2 with TRBJ1-2, with 8 positions matching TRBD1. The germline CDR1 and CDR2 sequences are SGHTA and FQGNSA. The CDR3 totals 15 residues. V lost 5 bases to trimming and J lost 6 bases; unmatched junction nucleotides: 11. The CDR3 sequence is CASSPDRGRENGYTF. CDR3 sequence (DNA): TGTGCCAGCAGCCCCGACAGGGGTCGGGAAAATGGCTACACCTTC. Based on the CDR3 plus reference TRBV7-2 and TRBJ1-2, the full variable domain is GAGVSQSPSNKVTEKGKDVELRCDPISGHTALYWYRQSLGQGLEFLIYFQGNSAPDKSGLPSDRFSAERTGGSVSTLTIQRTQQEDSAVYLCASSPDRGRENGYTFGSGTRLTVV.

V and J are TRBV5-1 and TRBJ2-1, with 7 bases that match TRBD1. Germline assignment: CDR1 SGHRS and CDR2 YFSETQ. The V and J ends lost 4 bases and 0 bases, in that order; junction bases with no gene match: 13. The CDR3 has 18 residues. The DNA of the CDR3 is TGCGCCAGCAGCGGGTGGGACAGCAAAAGAAGCTCCTACAATGAGCAGTTCTTC. Residues: CASSGWDSKRSSYNEQFF. The variable domain in full, with the rest retrieved from reference TRBV5-1 and TRBJ2-1, is KAGVTQTPRYLIKTRGQQVTLSCSPISGHRSVSWYQQTPGQGLQFLFEYFSETQRNKGNFPGRFSGRQFSNSRSEMNVSTLELGDSALYLCASSGWDSKRSSYNEQFFGPGTRLTVL.

V is TRBV19 and J is TRBJ1-1; no definite D call. The CDR3 sequence is 15 residues long. Trimming took 2 bases from V and 1 from J, leaving 11 bases between them. Germline-derived CDR1 and CDR2 are LNHDA and SQIVND (reference sequence). CDR3 in DNA: TGTGCCAGTAGTATACTCGACATGGGGAACACTGAAGCTTTCTTT. Amino acid sequence: CASSILDMGNTEAFF.

The chain couples TRBV6-5 to TRBJ1-1; 7 bases map to TRBD1. There are 14 residues in the CDR3. With 7 bases clipped from V and 5 bases from J, the junction kept 10 bases outside the gene matches. The germline V gene has CDR1 MNHEY and CDR2 SVGAGI. CDR3 nucleotide sequence: TGTGCCAGCACCCAGAACAGGGGATGGACTGAAGCTTTCTTT. This gives the protein CASTQNRGWTEAFF.

This sequence joins TRBV7-8 and TRBJ1-2; D is ambiguous. This CDR3 has 15 amino acids. The ends were cut back, 5 bases at V and 7 bases at J, with 20 bases in the middle. The germline V gene has CDR1 SGHVS and CDR2 FQNEAQ. CDR3 DNA sequence: TGTGCCAGCAGCCCCCCCGGGGAGGGTAGTTCTGGCTACACCTTC. It encodes CASSPPGEGSSGYTF.

The chain uses TRBV9 and TRBJ2-7, with a possible D match to TRBD2 (10 bases). CDR1 and CDR2 from the germline V gene are SGDLS and YYNGEE. The ends were cut back, 2 bases at V and 5 bases at J, with 26 bases in the middle. The CDR3 consists of 18 residues. The CDR3 protein is CASSVRDRASGRPNEQYF. CDR3 in DNA: TGTGCCAGCAGCGTCCGGGACAGGGCTAGCGGGAGACCCAACGAGCAGTACTTC.

V gene TRBV6-6 combines with J gene TRBJ2-7; 9 nucleotides match TRBD1. Germline-derived CDR1 and CDR2 are MNHNY and SVGAGI (reference sequence). The CDR3 totals 14 residues. V dropped 1 base and J dropped 7; count of bases not matched to a gene: 5. The CDR3 region is CASSYLQGAEEQYV. CDR3 DNA sequence: TGTGCCAGCAGTTACTTACAGGGGGCAGAGGAGCAGTACGTC.

This clone has a single count. This chain connects TRBV14 to TRBJ1-4, with no clear D. Trimming removed 1 base from V and 8 bases from J, with 5 bases in between. Germline V gives CDR1 SGHDN, CDR2 FVKESK. CDR3 length: 12 residues. The CDR3 here is CASSQGREKLFF. The DNA for the CDR3 is TGTGCCAGCAGCCAAGGGCGGGAAAAACTGTTTTTT. Based on the CDR3 plus reference TRBV14 and TRBJ1-4, the full variable domain is EAGVTQFPSHSVIEKGQTVTLRCDPISGHDNLYWYRRVMGKEIKFLLHFVKESKQDESGMPNNRFLAERTGGTYSTLKVQPAELEDSGVYFCASSQGREKLFFGSGTQLSVL.

The chain has TRBV25-1 and TRBJ1-1, with 11 bases that match TRBD1. The germline CDR1 and CDR2 sequences are MGHDK and SYGVNS. The CDR3 loop spans 14 amino acids. V was pared by 5 bases and J by 5 bases, with 4 bases of the junction left unmatched. The chain's CDR3 is CASSRRDRGTEAFF. The CDR3 nucleotides are TGTGCCAGCAGTCGCCGGGACAGGGGGACTGAAGCTTTCTTT.

V and J are TRBV6-5 and TRBJ1-1; possible D gene TRBD1, 5 bases. This CDR3 comprises 14 residues. Germline CDR1 and CDR2: MNHEY and SVGAGI. V was cut by 6 bases and J by 5 bases, with 16 bases left in between. The CDR3 loop is CASSQTGGWTEAFF. CDR3 in DNA: TGTGCCAGCAGCCAAACTGGGGGGTGGACTGAAGCTTTCTTT.

The chain combines TRBV4-2 with TRBJ2-7; D call uncertain. The CDR3 spans 14 residues. Per the germline V gene, CDR1 is LGHNA and CDR2 is YNFKEQ. Trimming pared 3 bases from V and 0 bases from J, leaving 9 bases between. The CDR3 spells CASSHLVDSYEQYF. The CDR3 nucleotides read TGTGCCAGCAGCCATCTGGTAGACTCCTACGAGCAGTACTTC.

The rearrangement joins TRBV10-3 to TRBJ1-2; no clear D gene. Germline lookup yields CDR1 ENHRY and CDR2 SYGVKD. This CDR3 spans 13 amino acids. The V end was cut by 4 bases, the J end by 3 bases, with 9 bases between. The CDR3 protein is CAISGRRDYGYTF. For the CDR3, the DNA is TGTGCCATCAGTGGGCGGAGGGACTATGGCTACACCTTC.

The CDR3 bases are TGTGCCAGCAGGGGTGGGACTGGAGACTATGGCTACACCTTC. Amino acid sequence: CASRGGTGDYGYTF. V is TRBV25-1 and J is TRBJ1-2; tentative D call: TRBD1 (5 bases). CDR1 and CDR2 from the germline V gene are MGHDK and SYGVNS. This CDR3 region has 14 residues. Trimming pared 6 bases from V and 3 bases from J, leaving 14 bases between.

The chain employs TRBV6-5 and TRBJ1-1, with D possibly being TRBD1 (5 bases). CDR1 is MNHEY and CDR2 is SVGAGI in the germline V gene. The CDR3 has 14 residues. The V gene lost 6 bases and the J gene lost 0 bases, with 11 bases spanning the gap. This CDR3 is CASRGGAMNTEAFF. The CDR3 bases are TGTGCCAGCAGGGGTGGGGCGATGAACACTGAAGCTTTCTTT.

In its sample, this clone was seen a few times. V is TRBV29-1 and J is TRBJ2-1, with TRBD1 identical over 9 bases. V lost 3 bases and J lost 8; bases outside the gene matches: 8. This CDR3 has 14 residues. Germline CDR1 is SQVTM and CDR2 is ANQGSEA. The CDR3: CSVDRTGVWDEQFF. The CDR3 DNA reads TGCAGCGTTGATAGGACAGGGGTTTGGGATGAGCAGTTCTTC.

The chain carries TRBV29-1 and TRBJ1-5; 9 nucleotides match TRBD1. The length of the CDR3 is 14 residues. With 4 bases clipped from V and 3 bases from J, the junction kept 4 bases outside the gene matches. Germline CDR1 and CDR2: SQVTM and ANQGSEA. CDR3 DNA: TGCAGCGTTGGTGGGACAGGGCTCAATCAGCCCCAGCATTTT. Translated, it gives CSVGGTGLNQPQHF.

The rearrangement joins TRBV28 to TRBJ1-4, with 7 bases aligning to TRBD1. Germline CDR1 MDHEN, CDR2 SYDVKM. This CDR3 comprises 14 residues. Germline trimming cut 1 base from V and 7 bases from J; bases unmatched to any gene: 3. CDR3 DNA sequence: TGTGCCAGCAGTTTATCCGACAGGGTTGAAAAACTGTTTTTT. Protein: CASSLSDRVEKLFF.

The V call is TRBV19, the J call TRBJ1-1; 7 nucleotides line up with TRBD1. CDR1 is LNHDA and CDR2 is SQIVND in the germline V gene (reference sequence). The CDR3 is 15 amino acids. Trimming took 5 bases from V and 1 from J; bases not matched to a gene: 7. The CDR3 protein is CASSRLDRSNTEAFF. DNA of the CDR3: TGTGCCAGTAGTCGCCTGGACAGGTCGAACACTGAAGCTTTCTTT.

This clone was observed a few times. This rearrangement joins TRBV12-3 or TRBV12-4 to TRBJ2-4; D not resolved. V lost 3 bases and J 4 bases, leaving 7 bases between the germline ends. The CDR3 is 13 amino acids. CDR3 residues: CASSFAGKNIQYF. CDR3 nucleotide sequence: TGTGCCAGCAGTTTTGCAGGAAAAAACATTCAGTACTTC.

The table lists this clone with a count of one. The rearrangement links TRBV6-4 to TRBJ2-1, with D possibly matching TRBD1 (5 bases). V gave up 6 bases and J gave up 6 bases, with 12 bases separating them. This CDR3 has 13 amino acids. The germline V gene encodes CDR1 MRHNA and CDR2 SNTAGT. CDR3 DNA sequence: TGTGCCAGCAGCCCCGACAGTACCAATGAGCAGTTCTTC. Translated, it gives CASSPDSTNEQFF.

This rearrangement joins TRBV19 to TRBJ1-2; 9 bases align to TRBD1. CDR1 is LNHDA and CDR2 is SQIVND in the germline V gene (reference sequence). This CDR3 is 16 amino acids long. V lost 9 bases to trimming and J lost 3 bases; unmatched junction nucleotides: 14. CDR3 protein: CASAGQGNYRDYGYTF. The DNA of the CDR3 is TGTGCCAGCGCTGGACAGGGGAATTATCGGGACTATGGCTACACCTTC.

The chain has TRBV27 and TRBJ2-3; 7 nucleotides agree with TRBD1. V lost 4 bases to trimming and J lost 5 bases; unmatched junction nucleotides: 9. The CDR3 runs to 15 residues. Germline assignment: CDR1 MNHEY and CDR2 SMNVEV (reference sequence). CDR3 sequence: CASSSPTGQGDTQYF. CDR3 bases: TGTGCCAGCAGTTCCCCGACAGGGCAAGGAGATACGCAGTATTTT.

The rearrangement joins TRBV3-1 (or the pseudogene TRBV3-2) to TRBJ1-2, with 8 bases lining up with TRBD1. The germline V gene has CDR1 LGHDT and CDR2 YNNKEL (reference sequence). This CDR3 is built from 15 residues. Unmatched junction bases numbered 7, after V lost 5 bases and J lost 2 bases. CDR3 loop: CASSVPGGANYGYTF. The CDR3 nucleotides read TGTGCCAGCAGCGTCCCAGGGGGCGCAAACTATGGCTACACCTTC.

V and J are TRBV24-1 and TRBJ1-5; D is undetermined. CDR1 and CDR2 from the germline V gene are KGHDR and SFDVKD. Trimming took 2 bases from V and 0 from J, leaving 4 bases between them. CDR3 length: 14 residues. Here the CDR3 reads CATSDWSSNQPQHF. DNA of the CDR3: TGTGCCACCAGTGATTGGAGTAGCAATCAGCCCCAGCATTTT.

This chain uses TRBV5-1 with TRBJ2-5, with a possible D match to TRBD1 (6 bases). CDR1 and CDR2 from the germline V gene are SGHRS and YFSETQ. V lost 5 bases and J 3 bases, leaving 11 bases between the germline ends. The CDR3 length is 13 residues. The CDR3 is CASRPGVEETQYF. CDR3 coding DNA: TGCGCCAGCAGACCAGGGGTTGAAGAGACCCAGTACTTC.

The chain links TRBV7-3 to TRBJ2-1, with TRBD2 matching over 10 bases. Trimming at V came to 5 bases and at J to 7 bases, leaving 8 bases not matched to a gene. Germline CDR1 and CDR2: SGHTA and FQGTGA. The CDR3 is 15 amino acids. CDR3 nucleotide sequence: TGTGCCAGCAGCCCTCTAGCGGGAGATTATAATGAGCAGTTCTTC. Its protein is CASSPLAGDYNEQFF.

The genes are TRBV12-3 or TRBV12-4 and TRBJ1-1; TRBD1 matches at 7 bases. This CDR3 contains 13 residues. The V and J ends lost 6 bases and 10 bases, in that order; junction bases with no gene match: 11. The CDR3 coding sequence is TGTGCCAGCAGCACGACAGGGCAAGGCTCAGCTTTCTTT. Translating gives CASSTTGQGSAFF.

J is TRBJ1-4 and V is TRBV7-9, with D hard to call. Trimming cost V 6 bases and J 3 bases, with 14 bases left between them. CDR3 length equals 15 residues. Germline lookup yields CDR1 SEHNR and CDR2 FQNEAQ (reference sequence). CDR3 protein: CASSYDTDANEKLFF. The DNA for the CDR3 is TGTGCCAGCAGTTATGACACGGATGCTAATGAAAAACTGTTTTTT.

The CDR3 DNA reads TGCGCCAGCAGCCACCGGCAGGGGGGCTCCTACGAGCAGTACTTC. Its protein is CASSHRQGGSYEQYF. This rearrangement joins TRBV4-3 to TRBJ2-7; the D gene is possibly TRBD1 (7 bases). The CDR3 loop spans 15 amino acids. Germline lookup yields CDR1 LGHNA and CDR2 YSLEER. Trimming shortened V by 3 bases and J by 0 bases, and 12 bases separated the two germline ends.

For the CDR3, the DNA is TGTGCCTGGCTTCCCGGGACGGGGGGAACTGAAGCTTTCTTT. Translation: CAWLPGTGGTEAFF. The chain carries TRBV30 and TRBJ1-1; perhaps TRBD1 as D (5 bases). This CDR3 has 14 residues. Trimming removed 5 bases from V and 5 bases from J, with 18 bases in between. Germline loops: CDR1 GTSNPN, CDR2 SVGIG (reference sequence).